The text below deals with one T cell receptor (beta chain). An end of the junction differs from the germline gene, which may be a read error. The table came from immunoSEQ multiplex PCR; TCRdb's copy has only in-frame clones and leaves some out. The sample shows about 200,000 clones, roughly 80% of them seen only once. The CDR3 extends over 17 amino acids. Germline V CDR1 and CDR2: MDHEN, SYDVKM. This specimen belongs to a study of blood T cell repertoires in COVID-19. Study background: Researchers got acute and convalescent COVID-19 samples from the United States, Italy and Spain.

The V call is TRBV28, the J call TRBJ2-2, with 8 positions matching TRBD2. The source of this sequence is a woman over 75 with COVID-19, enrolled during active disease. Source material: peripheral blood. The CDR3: CAPTTGGAGVTGGELFF. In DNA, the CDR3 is TGCGCCCCCACCACGGGGGGGGCAGGGGTTACAGGCGGGGAGCTGTTTTTT.